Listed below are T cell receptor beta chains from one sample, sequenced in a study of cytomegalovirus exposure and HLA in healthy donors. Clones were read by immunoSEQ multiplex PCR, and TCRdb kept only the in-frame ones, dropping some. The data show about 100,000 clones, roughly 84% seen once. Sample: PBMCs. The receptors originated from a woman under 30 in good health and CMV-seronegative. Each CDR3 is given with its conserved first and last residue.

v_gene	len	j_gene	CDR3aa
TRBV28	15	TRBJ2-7	CASSLGQGLRYEQYF
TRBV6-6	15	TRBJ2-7	CASSYATGGSYEQYF
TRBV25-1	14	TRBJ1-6	CASRGQGFNSPLHF
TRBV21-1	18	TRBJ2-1	CASSRADGTSGGTNEQFF
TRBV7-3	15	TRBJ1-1	CASSLDRGGNTEAFF
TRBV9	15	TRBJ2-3	CASSEGTGFTDTQYF
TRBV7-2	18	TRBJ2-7	CASSNGPGQRWSSYEQYF
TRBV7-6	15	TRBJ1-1	CASSLARGVNTEAFF
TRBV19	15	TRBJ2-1	CASSHGLAAYNEQFF
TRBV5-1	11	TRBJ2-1	CASSPGEGQFF
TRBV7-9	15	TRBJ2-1	CASSLALAGNNEQFF
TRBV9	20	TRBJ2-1	CASSVVCRDRGRYRYNEQFF
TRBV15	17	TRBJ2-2	CATSRYLRGSNTGELFF
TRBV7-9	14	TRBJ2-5	CASSFGHYQETQYF
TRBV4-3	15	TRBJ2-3	CASSLLAGTTDTQYF
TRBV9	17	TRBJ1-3	CASSAQGGQKTGNTIYF
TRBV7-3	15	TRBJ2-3	CASSLAGGEADTQYF
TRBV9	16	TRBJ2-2	CASSVGAGGITGELFF
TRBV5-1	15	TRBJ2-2	CASSFAGLNTGELFF
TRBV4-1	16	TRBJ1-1	CASSQDRGEGDTEAFF
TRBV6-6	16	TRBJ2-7	CASRKDRGLVSAEQYF
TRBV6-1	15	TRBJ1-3	CASSEWSSSGNTIYF
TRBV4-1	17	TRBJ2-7	CASSQDRGLAGEYEQYF
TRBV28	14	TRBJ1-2	CASSTDLANYGYTF
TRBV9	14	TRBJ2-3	CASSVGRFTDTQYF
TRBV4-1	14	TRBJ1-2	CASSQKQGNYGYTF
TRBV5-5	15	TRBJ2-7	CASSYRDSLSYEQYF
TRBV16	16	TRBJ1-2	CASSQAATGPNYGYTF
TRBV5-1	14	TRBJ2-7	CASKLGTSGLEQYF
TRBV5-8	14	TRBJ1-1	CASSLREKNTEAFF
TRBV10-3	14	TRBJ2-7	CATSPELAGDEQYF
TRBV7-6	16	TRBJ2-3	CASSLRGGAGIDTQYF
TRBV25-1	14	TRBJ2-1	CASSVPGGYNEQFF
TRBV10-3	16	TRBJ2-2	CATSVSSGGADGELFF
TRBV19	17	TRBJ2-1	CASSTQSSGSSYNEQFF
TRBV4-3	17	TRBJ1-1	CASSQAPGLLVAGEAFF
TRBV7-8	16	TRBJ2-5	CASSSLAGGPRETQYF
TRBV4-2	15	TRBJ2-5	CASSQEAAGGETQYF
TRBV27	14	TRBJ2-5	CASRSGLAEETQYF
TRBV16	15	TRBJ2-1	CASSEWGEAGNEQFF
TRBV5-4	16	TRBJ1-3	CASSFRDSFSGNTIYF
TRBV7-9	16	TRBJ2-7	CASSLDEWTASYEQYF
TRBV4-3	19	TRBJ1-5	CASSQGLLTGAYSNQPQHF
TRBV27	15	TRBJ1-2	CASSLKGTGSYGYTF
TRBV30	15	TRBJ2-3	CAWSGPGGKKDTQYF
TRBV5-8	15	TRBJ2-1	CASSTGQGSYNEQFF
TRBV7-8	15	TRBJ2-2	CASSLGPSGSWELFF
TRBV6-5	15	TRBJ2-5	CASRRGLAGKETQYF
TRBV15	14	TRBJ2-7	CATSRERVSYEQYF
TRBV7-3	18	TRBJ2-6	CASSLTGTGGFGANVLTF
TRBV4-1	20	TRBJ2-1	CASSFTPGGPSGITYNEQFF
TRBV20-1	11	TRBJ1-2	CSASPVRGYTF
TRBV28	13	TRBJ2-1	CASIRGGNNEQFF